The 7 T cell receptor beta chains listed next were all sequenced from one sample in a study of CD8+CD57+ T cells in acquired aplastic anemia. The authors sequenced patients whose flow cytometry had shown CD8+CD57+ cell expansion. Genomic DNA constituted the template upon which TCR beta VDJ and CDR3 profiling was performed. TCRdb re-derived calls from the reads in MiXCR, one entry per CDR3 protein. In the table there are under 350,000 distinct CDR3 sequences, 50% to 65% of which are singletons. Sequenced material: sorted CD4+, CD8+, or CD8+CD57+ T cells (not recorded which) from PBMCs. Every receptor here comes from a human donor with aplastic anemia.

The rearrangement uses TRBV14 and TRBJ1-1; maybe TRBD1 (5 bases). V lost 1 base and J lost 10, with 7 bases in between. CDR1 SGHDN and CDR2 FVKESK come from the germline V gene. The CDR3 has 11 amino acids. The CDR3, as DNA: TGTGCCAGCAGCCAAGTGAGGGGAGCTTTCTTT. Amino acid sequence: CASSQVRGAFF.

The CDR3 DNA follows: TGTGCCAGCACACAAAGGACAGGGGGGCTTGATACGCAGTATTTT. This translates into CASTQRTGGLDTQYF. The chain has TRBV12-3 or TRBV12-4 and TRBJ2-3; 10 positions match TRBD1. J was trimmed by 6 bases and V by 7 bases; bases with no gene match: 10. The CDR3 is 15 amino acids.

This clonotype has ten or more counts. The V and J genes are TRBV10-2 and TRBJ2-1; 16 nucleotides match TRBD2. The CDR3 is 16 residues long. From germline, CDR1 is WSHSY and CDR2 SAAADI. V was clipped by 6 bases and J by 6 bases; unmatched bases: 5. CDR3 amino acids: CASSTGTSGRANEQFF. Written as DNA, the CDR3 is TGCGCCAGCAGCACCGGGACTAGCGGGAGGGCCAATGAGCAGTTCTTC.

This clonotype showed up just a few times. The rearrangement joins TRBV20-1 to TRBJ1-5; 10 bases align to TRBD1. The germline V gene has CDR1 DFQATT and CDR2 SNEGSKA (reference sequence). There are 14 residues in the CDR3. The trim removed 4 bases at V and 7 bases at J, leaving 7 bases unmatched. The CDR3 region has the DNA TGCAGTGCTATAGACAGGGGGCTAGGGCAGCCCCAGCATTTT. Translation gives CSAIDRGLGQPQHF.

V is TRBV7-6 and J is TRBJ2-7, with a possible D match to TRBD1 (6 bases). Trimming stripped 1 base from V and 6 bases from J, with 25 bases between. This CDR3 contains 18 residues. Germline V gene lookup returns CDR1 SGHVS and CDR2 FNYEAQ. The CDR3 DNA is TGTGCCAGCAGCTTAGTCGACCCCAGGGACACCACAGCCACCGAGCAGTACTTC. Encoded protein: CASSLVDPRDTTATEQYF.

The chain uses TRBV2 and TRBJ2-1, with TRBD2 matching 7 bases. The CDR3 has 14 amino acids. Unmatched junction bases numbered 8, after V lost 6 bases and J lost 6 bases. Germline CDR1 SNHLY, CDR2 FYNNEI. CDR3 coding DNA: TGTGCCAGCAGGCGGGGAGGGCCGCGCAATGAGCAGTTCTTC. Amino acids: CASRRGGPRNEQFF. The full variable domain, its missing parts supplied by reference TRBV2 and TRBJ2-1, is EPEVTQTPSHQVTQMGQEVILRCVPISNHLYFYWYRQILGQKVEFLVSFYNNEISEKSEIFDDQFSVERPDGSNFTLKIRSTKLEDSAMYFCASRRGGPRNEQFFGPGTRLTVL.

The chain uses TRBV29-1 and TRBJ2-3; D gene ambiguous. Germline lookup yields CDR1 SQVTM and CDR2 ANQGSEA. V was shortened by 3 bases and J by 2 bases, with 9 bases between the two germline ends. This CDR3 has 13 residues. For the CDR3, the DNA is TGCAGCGTTGAGACACTTCTCACAGATACGCAGTATTTT. As protein: CSVETLLTDTQYF.